Listed below are T cell receptor beta chains from one sample, sequenced in a study of beta chain features in type 1 diabetes. Produced via immunoSEQ multiplex PCR; TCRdb's table is partial and in-frame only. Of some 350,000 clones in the sample, less than 15% were seen once. The specimen sequenced was naive CD4+ T cells from blood. All receptors come from a woman aged 18-29 years with type 1 diabetes. Both conserved end residues are part of each CDR3. Fields, in order: V gene, J gene, CDR3 protein.

V gene: TRBV7-9; J gene: TRBJ2-7; CDR3 protein: CASSPPGRYEQYF
V gene: TRBV30; J gene: TRBJ2-1; CDR3 protein: CAWCDSGHYNEQFF
V gene: TRBV18; J gene: TRBJ1-1; CDR3 protein: CASSPQGQGATMNTEAFF
V gene: TRBV6-5; J gene: TRBJ2-3; CDR3 protein: CASRLAGTDTQYF
V gene: TRBV27; J gene: TRBJ2-1; CDR3 protein: CASSRRTSGSADEQFF
V gene: TRBV7-2; J gene: TRBJ2-5; CDR3 protein: CASSSQTAGAETQYF
V gene: TRBV18; J gene: TRBJ1-1; CDR3 protein: CASSKTRMMNTEAFF
V gene: TRBV2; J gene: TRBJ1-2; CDR3 protein: CASSSGQGFGYTF
V gene: TRBV30; J gene: TRBJ1-5; CDR3 protein: CAWSVGGSRLNQPQHF
V gene: TRBV27; J gene: TRBJ2-6; CDR3 protein: CASATGLLSSGANVLTF
V gene: TRBV4-3; J gene: TRBJ1-3; CDR3 protein: CASSQDRFSGNTIYF
V gene: TRBV6-5; J gene: TRBJ1-1; CDR3 protein: CASSYAAGSEAFF
V gene: TRBV19; J gene: TRBJ2-3; CDR3 protein: CASSKAGPERDTQYF
V gene: TRBV6-5; J gene: TRBJ2-1; CDR3 protein: CASSYSGQYNEQFF
V gene: TRBV2; J gene: TRBJ2-1; CDR3 protein: CASSVGATNFNEQFF
V gene: TRBV5-4; J gene: TRBJ2-7; CDR3 protein: CASSNDPPREQYF
V gene: TRBV28; J gene: TRBJ2-1; CDR3 protein: CASSPYNEQFF
V gene: TRBV2; J gene: TRBJ2-1; CDR3 protein: CASRTGLAAGMSQFF
V gene: TRBV11-2; J gene: TRBJ2-1; CDR3 protein: CASRYTGLVGAGEQFF
V gene: TRBV9; J gene: TRBJ2-2; CDR3 protein: CASSVISGELFF
V gene: TRBV10-1; J gene: TRBJ2-3; CDR3 protein: CASSDEDTQYF
V gene: TRBV15; J gene: TRBJ2-1; CDR3 protein: CATSRDGPGLAGSSSYNEQFF
V gene: TRBV15; J gene: TRBJ2-2; CDR3 protein: CATRQGDTGELFF
V gene: TRBV11-2; J gene: TRBJ1-1; CDR3 protein: CASSLGLHPTGENTEAFF
V gene: TRBV30; J gene: TRBJ1-2; CDR3 protein: CAWSGNGLRAGGYTF
V gene: TRBV30; J gene: TRBJ1-2; CDR3 protein: CALEGGGYGYTF
V gene: TRBV5-1; J gene: TRBJ2-3; CDR3 protein: CASSLTSGLYTDTQYF
V gene: TRBV19; J gene: TRBJ2-2; CDR3 protein: CASSIGTDTGELFF